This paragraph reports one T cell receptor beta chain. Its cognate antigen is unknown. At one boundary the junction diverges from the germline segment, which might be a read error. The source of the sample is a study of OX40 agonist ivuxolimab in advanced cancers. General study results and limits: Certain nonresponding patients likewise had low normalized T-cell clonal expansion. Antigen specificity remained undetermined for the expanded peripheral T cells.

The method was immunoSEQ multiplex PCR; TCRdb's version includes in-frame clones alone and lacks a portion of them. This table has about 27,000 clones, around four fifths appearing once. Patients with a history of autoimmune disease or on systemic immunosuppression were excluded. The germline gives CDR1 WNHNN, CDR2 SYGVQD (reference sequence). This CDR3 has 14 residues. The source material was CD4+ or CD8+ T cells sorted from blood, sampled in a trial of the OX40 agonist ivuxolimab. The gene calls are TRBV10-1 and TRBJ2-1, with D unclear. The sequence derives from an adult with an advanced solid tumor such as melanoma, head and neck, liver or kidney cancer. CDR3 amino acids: CASSKSSSYNEQFF. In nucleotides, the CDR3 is TGCGCCAGCAGTAAGTCAAGCTCCTACAATGAGCAGTTCTTC.